This T cell receptor beta chain was captured by sequencing in a study of cytomegalovirus exposure and HLA in healthy donors. Measured with immunoSEQ multiplex PCR; TCRdb has only the in-frame clones, and not every one. Found here are 85,000 to 120,000 clones, about 88% of them singletons; the top ten hold 1.8%. The germline gives CDR1 MGHRA, CDR2 YSYEKL. CDR3 length: 16 amino acids. The trim removed 1 base at V and 1 base at J, leaving 2 bases unmatched. Donors were drawn from the approximately 120-subject validation cohort, separate from the roughly 670-subject first cohort. This chain uses TRBV4-1 with TRBJ2-1, with 9 bases lining up with TRBD2. This clonotype was obtained from a woman in her late teens or twenties in good health and CMV-seropositive. Sequencing was done on a sample of PBMCs. CDR3 DNA sequence: TGCGCCAGCAGCCAAGGTAGCGGGGGTTCCTACAATGAGCAGTTCTTC. It codes for CASSQGSGGSYNEQFF.